This T cell receptor beta chain is from a study of cytotoxic CD8 clonotypes in ibrutinib-treated CLL. T cells were sequenced at a targeted depth of 1 in 200,000 to 1 in 1 million. The repertoire was sequenced with immunoSEQ multiplex PCR; TCRdb's copy has only in-frame clones and lacks some. The table has over 120,000 clones, about 84% seen once. The germline V gene encodes CDR1 SEHNR and CDR2 FQNEAQ (reference sequence). V was pared by 5 bases and J by 4 bases, with 5 bases of the junction left unmatched. The CDR3 consists of 16 residues. V and J are TRBV7-9 and TRBJ2-6; 10 nucleotides line up with TRBD1. This TCR was recovered from a human donor with chronic lymphocytic leukemia. Sequenced material: PBMCs, taken after 36 months of ibrutinib treatment. The CDR3 is CASSTGQGYGANVLTF. Written as DNA, the CDR3 is TGTGCCAGCAGCACGGGACAGGGGTACGGGGCCAACGTCCTGACTTTC.